This record looks at one T cell receptor beta chain sequence and its context. There is no known antigen for this receptor. Base quality data are lacking; no much larger clone is found one base away. The time point label corresponds to: progressive disease on ibrutinib. For TCR beta library preparation, about 2 micrograms of genomic DNA was extracted from cryopreserved PBMCs. High-throughput TCR beta sequencing was performed on longitudinal blood samples from CLL patients receiving ibrutinib monotherapy. The patients took part in an open-label, single-center phase 2 trial of ibrutinib monotherapy. On a MiSeq, deep resolution sequencing aimed for a depth between 1 in 1 million and 1 in 200,000 T cells, with each clonotype covered 10x on average. The immunoSEQ hsTCRB Kit was used to generate TCR beta libraries. In the original analysis: ImmunoSEQ Data Assistant and ImmunoSEQ Analyzer were used for data analysis, and V, D and J genes were assigned according to IMGT definitions. Clonality was computed as one minus normalized Shannon entropy of productive rearrangement frequencies, ranging from 0 to 1. Public clonotype analysis was restricted to overrepresented clonotypes comprising at least 0.05% of each patient's repertoire. Thirteen age-matched healthy donor repertoires from immuneACCESS were used as controls for clonality. The table was pulled from immuneACCESS by TCRdb, which kept in-frame rearrangements only. Such tables lose some clones; where checked, under half of the loss comes from unresolved V genes, and the rest has no known cause. Clone size and the V and J calls come from that table; the DNA yielded D and trimming. The sample table lists 160,000 or so clones, nearly 90% of them with a count of one. In total, the top ten clones hold about 2.9% of the sample.

The data were taken from a study of cytotoxic CD8 clonotypes in ibrutinib-treated CLL (dated by TCRdb to the early 2020s). For the wider study: The cohort was composed of under 12 relapsed/refractory and approximately 14 treatment-naive patients; IGHV unmutated status was identified in about 17 patients. Partial responses were observed in about 24 patients and complete responses in 2; after a median follow-up of around 64 months, remission was maintained in 14 patients and progression was observed in 12. Samples at response were collected after a median of 12 months of treatment, with a range of about 6 to 36 months. Samples averaged about 260,000 productive templates and 94,082 productive rearrangements. Longitudinal samples were available for about 30% of the roughly 86 trial participants. Cryopreserved peripheral blood mononuclear cells were collected before treatment, at response, and at either disease progression or sustained remission. Every remission and progressive disease sample was obtained while ibrutinib was still being received by the patients. What the study reported, not specific to this receptor: Sampling times were not matched between patients in sustained remission and patients whose disease was progressing, and lymph node repertoires were not examined. Public clonotypes were found to be uncommon and were observed to contract or remain stable during treatment; the increase in clonality was shown to reflect expansion of private clonotypes at ibrutinib response. At baseline, clonality was higher than in age-matched healthy donors and showed a strong correlation with circulating CD8+ T-cell counts. At ibrutinib response clonality went up, during sustained remission it held steady, and at progression it dropped back toward baseline.

Taken from cysteine to phenylalanine, the CDR3 has 16 residues. Only the CDR3 DNA is retained, 48 bases long and in frame from the first base. V loses 4 bases at its end and J loses 2 bases; junction bases beyond the gene matches: 7. CDR1 and CDR2, looked up from the germline V gene, are MDHEN and SYDVKM. The sequence was obtained from a human donor with chronic lymphocytic leukemia. The starting material was PBMCs, obtained at disease progression, from a patient treated with ibrutinib. The sequence is built from TRBV28 and TRBJ2-1, and 8 junctional nucleotides match TRBD2. The CDR3 region: CASSSDQRGPYNEQFF. Here is the DNA: TGTGCCAGCAGTTCCGATCAGCGGGGGCCCTACAATGAGCAGTTCTTC.